The 30 T cell receptor beta chains in this list originate from one sample, sequenced in a study of shared clonotypes between healthy human individuals. Repertoires were generated with immunoSEQ multiplex PCR, while TCRdb's copy carries only in-frame clones and drops some. The table shows about 610,000 clones, with around 96% occurring only once. CD8 cells classed as naive were CD45RO-negative and positively selected for CCR7, excluding terminally differentiated effector memory CD45RA+ cells. The source material was naive CD8+ T cells sorted from blood. The receptors derive from a woman in her twenties or thirties in good health.

This chain uses TRBV2 with TRBJ2-4; D is perhaps TRBD2 (7 bases). This CDR3 contains 13 residues. Germline lookup yields CDR1 SNHLY and CDR2 FYNNEI. Between the trimmed V and J ends, which lost 7 bases and 8 bases, there was a span of 15 bases. CDR3 sequence reads: CASNWGGSDIQYF. The CDR3 bases are TGTGCCAGCAATTGGGGGGGCTCGGACATTCAGTACTTC.

On this clone itself: Different DNA sequences within this sample yield the same CDR3. This rearrangement joins TRBV11-2 to TRBJ2-7, with D tentatively TRBD1 (6 bases). Germline CDR1 is SGHAT and CDR2 is FQNNGV. Trimming took 3 bases from V and 7 from J, leaving 10 bases between them. CDR3 length equals 12 residues. CDR3 protein: CASSLGAGEQYF. CDR3 nucleotides: TGTGCCAGCAGCTTGGGGGCGGGTGAGCAGTACTTC.

V and J are TRBV2 and TRBJ2-7; D gene uncertain. The CDR3 has 16 residues. CDR1 is SNHLY and CDR2 is FYNNEI in the germline V gene. V dropped 2 bases and J dropped 4 bases, with 18 bases sitting between them. CDR3 in amino acids: CASSELGRQSSYEQYF. DNA for the CDR3: TGTGCCAGCAGTGAACTAGGTCGGCAGTCATCGTACGAGCAGTACTTC.

This chain uses TRBV27 with TRBJ2-5; 7 bases agree with TRBD2. Looked up from germline, CDR1 is MNHEY and CDR2 is SMNVEV (reference sequence). With V trimmed by 2 bases and J by 4 bases, 4 bases remained unmatched. The CDR3 has 14 residues. The CDR3 spells CASSLMGGIETQYF. CDR3 sequence (DNA): TGTGCCAGCAGTTTAATGGGGGGGATAGAGACCCAGTACTTC.

This clone was recorded once. This chain joins TRBV4-1 and TRBJ1-2; 10 bases are a match to TRBD1. In germline, CDR1 is MGHRA, CDR2 YSYEKL. The CDR3 spans 14 residues. V lost 4 bases, J lost 7 bases, and 6 bases stayed unmatched. The CDR3 region is CASSPRQGAVGYTF. In DNA, the CDR3 is TGCGCCAGCAGCCCCCGACAGGGGGCCGTTGGCTACACCTTC.

This chain links TRBV7-9 with TRBJ2-2, with D unresolved. The CDR3 loop spans 13 amino acids. Germline CDR1 reads SEHNR; CDR2 reads FQNEAQ (reference sequence). The V and J ends lost 5 bases and 7 bases respectively, with 11 bases between them. The DNA of the CDR3 is TGTGCCAGCAGCGTCAGCCTCCACGGGGAGCTGTTTTTT. Its protein product is CASSVSLHGELFF.

Worth noting for this clone: Other DNA sequences within the sample encode an identical CDR3. This chain links TRBV7-9 with TRBJ1-5; D not certain. V was trimmed by 1 base and J by 7 bases, leaving 5 bases between them. CDR1 SEHNR and CDR2 FQNEAQ come from the germline V gene (reference sequence). The CDR3 sequence is 12 residues long. DNA of the CDR3: TGTGCCAGCAGCTTAGAGGCGCAGCCCCAGCATTTT. As protein: CASSLEAQPQHF.

The genes are TRBV9 and TRBJ2-7; 8 nucleotides match TRBD1. After removal of 0 bases from V and 0 bases from J, the junction contained 2 bases not matched to a gene. Looked up from germline, CDR1 is SGDLS and CDR2 is YYNGEE. There are 15 residues in the CDR3. The chain's CDR3 is CASSVGDRNSYEQYF. CDR3 DNA: TGTGCCAGCAGCGTAGGGGACAGGAACTCCTACGAGCAGTACTTC.

The V call is TRBV5-1, the J call TRBJ1-2, with D perhaps TRBD1 (5 bases). The germline V gene has CDR1 SGHRS and CDR2 YFSETQ. V was cut by 1 base and J by 5 bases, with 18 bases left in between. The length of the CDR3 is 16 residues. CDR3 nucleotide sequence: TGCGCCAGCAGCTTGACTTACTCGGACATTCGGTATGGCTACACCTTC. Translated: CASSLTYSDIRYGYTF.

The chain has TRBV27 and TRBJ2-5; perhaps TRBD2 as D (6 bases). This CDR3 contains 16 residues. Germline CDR1 is MNHEY and CDR2 is SMNVEV (reference sequence). V lost 5 bases and J lost 5, with 21 bases in between. The CDR3: CASSPSSGLQYETQYF. The DNA of the CDR3 is TGTGCCAGCAGTCCAAGTTCGGGACTTCAATACGAGACCCAGTACTTC.

Regarding this clone: Other DNA sequences from this sample encode an identical CDR3 as well. The gene calls are TRBV27 and TRBJ2-7, with a tentative D call TRBD2 (5 bases). The V gene lost 3 bases and the J gene lost 0 bases, with 9 bases spanning the gap. The CDR3 totals 14 residues. Germline-derived CDR1 and CDR2 are MNHEY and SMNVEV (reference sequence). The CDR3 reads CASSFGSGSYEQYF. CDR3 DNA sequence: TGTGCCAGCAGTTTTGGGAGCGGCTCCTACGAGCAGTACTTC.

This clone came up once. The chain has TRBV2 and TRBJ2-7, with 7 bases that match TRBD2. The junction had 13 bases not matched to a gene; V was cut back by 7 bases and J by 4 bases. CDR3 length equals 15 residues. Germline V gene lookup returns CDR1 SNHLY and CDR2 FYNNEI. CDR3 DNA sequence: TGTGCCAGCAAACCCTCCGCGGGGGTGATGTACGAGCAGTACTTC. It yields the protein CASKPSAGVMYEQYF. The full variable domain, rest sourced from reference TRBV2 and TRBJ2-7, is EPEVTQTPSHQVTQMGQEVILRCVPISNHLYFYWYRQILGQKVEFLVSFYNNEISEKSEIFDDQFSVERPDGSNFTLKIRSTKLEDSAMYFCASKPSAGVMYEQYFGPGTRLTVT.

The chain combines TRBV4-1 with TRBJ2-1; D may be TRBD1 or TRBD2 (5 bases each). Trimming pared 6 bases from V and 0 bases from J, leaving 24 bases between. This CDR3 is built from 19 residues. Germline-derived CDR1 and CDR2 are MGHRA and YSYEKL. CDR3 DNA: TGCGCCAGCAGACAATTACTAAAAACCGGGGCCAGCTCCTACAATGAGCAGTTCTTC. Translation gives CASRQLLKTGASSYNEQFF.

This chain links TRBV5-1 with TRBJ2-3, with 8 nucleotides matching TRBD2. V dropped 4 bases and J dropped 3; count of bases not matched to a gene: 4. The CDR3 covers 14 residues. Germline-derived CDR1 and CDR2 are SGHRS and YFSETQ. CDR3: CASSPGLATDTQYF. As DNA, the CDR3 is TGCGCCAGCAGCCCCGGACTAGCAACAGATACGCAGTATTTT.

The CDR3: CASSPRGSGRNEQYF. In DNA, the CDR3 is TGTGCCAGCAGCCCCCGGGGTAGCGGGAGGAACGAGCAGTACTTC. The J gene is TRBJ2-7, the V gene TRBV13, with 10 bases identical to TRBD2. The CDR3 is 15 amino acids. The germline V gene encodes CDR1 PRHDT and CDR2 FYEKMQ (reference sequence). V shed 5 bases and J 5 bases; nucleotides not matched to a gene: 9.

The chain combines TRBV2 with TRBJ2-1; 11 nucleotides align to TRBD2. Per the germline V gene, CDR1 is SNHLY and CDR2 is FYNNEI. The CDR3 has 15 amino acids. The J segment lost 4 bases and the V segment lost 8 bases, leaving 7 bases of the junction unmatched. The CDR3 sequence: CASGVGTSGYNEQFF. CDR3 nucleotide sequence: TGTGCCAGCGGCGTCGGGACTAGCGGTTACAATGAGCAGTTCTTC.

This clone was counted once. V and J are TRBV6-6 and TRBJ2-5; 10 bases match TRBD2. The CDR3 is 15 amino acids. Germline V lookup: CDR1 MNHNY, CDR2 SVGAGI (reference sequence). V lost 5 bases, J lost 3 bases, and 6 bases stayed unmatched. This chain's CDR3 is CASSSRTSGKETQYF. The CDR3 nucleotides are TGTGCCAGCAGTAGCCGGACTAGCGGAAAAGAGACCCAGTACTTC.

The V call is TRBV27, the J call TRBJ2-7, with D possibly being TRBD1 or TRBD2 (5 bases each). Germline V lookup: CDR1 MNHEY, CDR2 SMNVEV (reference sequence). The CDR3 runs to 15 residues. Between the trimmed V and J ends, which lost 8 bases and 2 bases, there was a span of 19 bases. The CDR3 loop reads CASCDRDAGPYEQYF. CDR3 DNA: TGTGCCAGCTGCGACCGGGACGCCGGACCCTACGAGCAGTACTTC.

In its sample, this clone was seen once. This chain links TRBV7-9 with TRBJ2-7, with 7 positions matching TRBD1. Trimming removed 10 bases from V and 4 bases from J; junction bases left unmatched: 10. There are 13 residues in the CDR3. Germline-derived CDR1 and CDR2 are SEHNR and FQNEAQ (reference sequence). The CDR3 nucleotides read TGTGCCATCCTAGGGACAGAAGCTTACGAGCAGTACTTC. Amino acid sequence: CAILGTEAYEQYF.

J is TRBJ2-2 and V is TRBV15; 8 nucleotides align to TRBD1. V lost 3 bases, J lost 6 bases, and 18 bases stayed unmatched. CDR3 length equals 19 residues. Germline values: CDR1 LNHNV, CDR2 YYDKDF (reference sequence). Here the CDR3 DNA reads TGTGCCACCAGCAGCCGGACAGGGCTGTCGGAACCGGTTCCCGGGGAGCTGTTTTTT. Protein sequence: CATSSRTGLSEPVPGELFF.

This chain joins TRBV19 and TRBJ2-7; D tentatively reads TRBD1 or TRBD2 (5 bases each). With 10 bases removed from V and 5 bases from J, the gap between germline ends came to 9 bases. The CDR3 has 10 residues. Germline lookup yields CDR1 LNHDA and CDR2 SQIVND (reference sequence). For the CDR3, the DNA is TGTGCCACCAGAGGGGACGAGCAGTACTTC. The encoded protein is CATRGDEQYF.

The chain links TRBV27 to TRBJ2-7, with TRBD1 matching over 9 bases. J was trimmed by 3 bases and V by 0 bases; bases with no gene match: 6. Germline V CDR1 and CDR2: MNHEY, SMNVEV (reference sequence). The CDR3 runs 16 residues. In DNA, the CDR3 is TGTGCCAGCAGTTTATCGGTCGGGACAGGGTTCTACGAGCAGTACTTC. It specifies CASSLSVGTGFYEQYF.

V usage is TRBV11-2 and J usage is TRBJ2-5; 11 nucleotides agree with TRBD1. V lost 6 bases and J lost 2; bases outside the gene matches: 8. The CDR3 spans 16 residues. CDR1 and CDR2 (germline): SGHAT, FQNNGV. CDR3 protein: CASSYPGQGAQETQYF. The CDR3, as DNA: TGTGCCAGCAGTTATCCCGGACAGGGGGCTCAAGAGACCCAGTACTTC. The full variable domain, completed using reference TRBV11-2 and TRBJ2-5, is EAGVAQSPRYKIIEKRQSVAFWCNPISGHATLYWYQQILGQGPKLLIQFQNNGVVDDSQLPKDRFSAERLKGVDSTLKIQPAKLEDSAVYLCASSYPGQGAQETQYFGPGTRLLVL.

The chain uses TRBV27 and TRBJ1-1; a possible D gene is TRBD1 (5 bases). The ends were cut back, 1 base at V and 7 bases at J, with 13 bases in the middle. CDR1 is MNHEY, CDR2 SMNVEV, per germline (reference sequence). The CDR3 loop spans 14 amino acids. DNA of the CDR3: TGTGCCAGCAGTTTATTTCAGGGTTGGAGTGAAGCTTTCTTT. It translates to CASSLFQGWSEAFF.

The V gene is TRBV21-1, the J gene TRBJ1-5; the table calls TRBD1, which could not be checked here. TRBV21-1 is assigned pseudogene status. CDR3 length: 15 residues. The CDR3 loop reads CAREDRTLPSQPQHF. The CDR3 DNA reads as TGTGCCAGGGAGGACAGGACTCTTCCCTCTCAGCCCCAGCATTTT.

The rearrangement joins TRBV27 to TRBJ1-2; 8 bases align to TRBD1. The CDR3 contains 16 residues. V shed 2 bases, J shed 8 bases, and the junction held 13 bases outside the gene matches. Germline V gene data show CDR1 as MNHEY and CDR2 as SMNVEV (reference sequence). The CDR3 protein is CASSLAAGGAYWGYTF. CDR3 bases: TGTGCCAGCAGTTTAGCGGCAGGGGGCGCATATTGGGGCTACACCTTC.

This clone was detected a few times. This chain connects TRBV9 to TRBJ1-1; maybe TRBD1 (5 bases). Trimming took off 3 bases at V and 5 bases at J, with 8 bases between the two ends. The CDR3 contains 12 residues. Germline V gene lookup returns CDR1 SGDLS and CDR2 YYNGEE. This chain's CDR3 is CASSGGATEAFF. The CDR3 DNA reads as TGTGCCAGCAGCGGAGGGGCTACTGAAGCTTTCTTT. Full variable domain (outside the CDR3, taken from reference TRBV9 and TRBJ1-1): DSGVTQTPKHLITATGQRVTLRCSPRSGDLSVYWYQQSLDQGLQFLIQYYNGEERAKGNILERFSAQQFPDLHSELNLSSLELGDSALYFCASSGGATEAFFGQGTRLTVV.

This rearrangement joins TRBV7-9 to TRBJ2-7; tentatively, D is TRBD1 (6 bases). Per germline, CDR1 SEHNR and CDR2 FQNEAQ (reference sequence). Trimming cost V 5 bases and J 6 bases, with 11 bases left between them. This CDR3 comprises 12 residues. DNA for the CDR3: TGTGCCAGCAGCCTACAGGGTACCGAGCAGTACTTC. Protein: CASSLQGTEQYF.

The V and J genes are TRBV5-6 and TRBJ2-7; D is unresolved. Trimming left V 0 bases short and J 6 bases short, with 19 bases between. CDR3 length: 16 amino acids. The germline V gene has CDR1 SGHDT and CDR2 YYEEEE. The CDR3 spells CASSLDVYPQRAEQYF. In DNA, the CDR3 is TGTGCCAGCAGCTTGGACGTGTACCCCCAACGGGCCGAGCAGTACTTC.

Concerning this clone itself: Germline is not matched at one junction end, which may reflect a read error. The chain joins TRBV7-3 to TRBJ2-1; 7 nucleotides match TRBD2. The germline gives CDR1 SGHTA, CDR2 FQGTGA. The CDR3 sequence is 18 residues long. The CDR3 loop reads CASSLTPLKRMGGNEQFF. The CDR3 bases are TGTGCCAGCAGCCTAACCCCACTGAAGAGGATGGGGGGGAATGAGCAGTTCTTC.